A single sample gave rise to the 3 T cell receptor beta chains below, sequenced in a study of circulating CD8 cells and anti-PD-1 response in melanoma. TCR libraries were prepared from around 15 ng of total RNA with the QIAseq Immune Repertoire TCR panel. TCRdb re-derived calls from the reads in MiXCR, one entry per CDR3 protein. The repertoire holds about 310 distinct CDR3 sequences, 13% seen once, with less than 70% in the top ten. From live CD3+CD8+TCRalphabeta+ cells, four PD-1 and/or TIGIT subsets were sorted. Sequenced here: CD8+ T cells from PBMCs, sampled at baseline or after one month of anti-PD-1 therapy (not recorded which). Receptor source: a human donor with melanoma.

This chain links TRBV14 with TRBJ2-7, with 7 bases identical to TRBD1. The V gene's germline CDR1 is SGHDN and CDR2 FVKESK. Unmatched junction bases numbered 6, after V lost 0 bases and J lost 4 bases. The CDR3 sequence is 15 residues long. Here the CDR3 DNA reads TGTGCCAGCAGCCAAGAAAACAGGGGATTGTACGAGCAGTACTTC. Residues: CASSQENRGLYEQYF.

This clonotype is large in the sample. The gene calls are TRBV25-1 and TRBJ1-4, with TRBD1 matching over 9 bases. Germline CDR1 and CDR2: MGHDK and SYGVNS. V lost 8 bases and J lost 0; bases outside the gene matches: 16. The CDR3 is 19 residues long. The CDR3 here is CASAKGPDRGWATNEKLFF. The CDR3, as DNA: TGTGCCAGCGCCAAGGGGCCGGACAGGGGATGGGCAACTAATGAAAAACTGTTTTTT.

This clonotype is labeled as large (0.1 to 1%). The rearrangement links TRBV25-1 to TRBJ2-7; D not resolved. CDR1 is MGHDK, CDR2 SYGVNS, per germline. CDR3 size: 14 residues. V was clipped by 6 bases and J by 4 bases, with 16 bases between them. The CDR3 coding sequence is TGTGCCAGCAGGGATCCTCGGACGGTGTACGAGCAGTACTTC. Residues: CASRDPRTVYEQYF.